The 21 T cell receptor beta chains reported below all come from one sample, sequenced in a study of OX40 agonist ivuxolimab in advanced cancers. Repertoires were generated with immunoSEQ multiplex PCR, while TCRdb's copy carries only in-frame clones and drops some. Here the sample spans 69,000 or so clones, 70% to 90% being singletons. This specimen was CD4+ or CD8+ T cells sorted from blood, taken in a trial of the OX40 agonist ivuxolimab. All receptors derive from an adult with an advanced solid tumor such as melanoma, head and neck, liver or kidney cancer.

V is TRBV7-6 and J is TRBJ2-5; D is unresolved. Germline CDR1 and CDR2: SGHVS and FNYEAQ. This CDR3 is built from 13 residues. V was trimmed by 3 bases and J by 2 bases, leaving 7 bases between them. In DNA form, the CDR3 reads TGTGCCAGCAGCTTTGCCGGGCAAGAGACCCAGTACTTC. This encodes CASSFAGQETQYF. The variable domain in full, with the rest retrieved from reference TRBV7-6 and TRBJ2-5, is GAGVSQSPRYKVTKRGQDVALRCDPISGHVSLYWYRQALGQGPEFLTYFNYEAQQDKSGLPNDRFSAERPEGSISTLTIQRTEQRDSAMYRCASSFAGQETQYFGPGTRLLVL.

V and J are TRBV13 and TRBJ1-1; maybe TRBD1 (5 bases). CDR1 and CDR2 from the germline V gene are PRHDT and FYEKMQ (reference sequence). The CDR3 spans 17 residues. Trimming stripped 0 bases from V and 0 bases from J, with 14 bases between. The CDR3 coding sequence is TGTGCCAGCAGCTTAGGGAACAGGTTCAGCATGAACACTGAAGCTTTCTTT. Translated, it gives CASSLGNRFSMNTEAFF.

The chain couples TRBV29-1 to TRBJ2-5; D might be TRBD1 (5 bases). The CDR3 totals 12 residues. The germline gives CDR1 SQVTM, CDR2 ANQGSEA. Trimming took off 6 bases at V and 4 bases at J, with 12 bases between the two ends. CDR3 nucleotides: TGCAGCGTAATGACAGTGGGAGAGACCCAGTACTTC. This translates into CSVMTVGETQYF.

This chain joins TRBV11-2 and TRBJ2-6, with 9 bases lining up with TRBD1. There are 18 residues in the CDR3. With 5 bases clipped from V and 0 bases from J, the junction kept 8 bases outside the gene matches. Germline V gives CDR1 SGHAT, CDR2 FQNNGV. CDR3 DNA: TGTGCCAGCAGCCCTAGGACAGGGGCCCTCTCTGGGGCCAACGTCCTGACTTTC. As protein: CASSPRTGALSGANVLTF.

The rearrangement links TRBV25-1 to TRBJ2-2; D possibly corresponds to TRBD1 (5 bases). The V and J ends lost 3 bases and 1 base respectively, with 15 bases between them. Germline V gene data show CDR1 as MGHDK and CDR2 as SYGVNS. The CDR3 totals 17 residues. CDR3 sequence: CASSDVRGSWNTGELFF. The CDR3 nucleotides are TGTGCCAGCAGTGATGTAAGGGGATCCTGGAACACCGGGGAGCTGTTTTTT.

CDR3 bases: TGTGCCAGTAGTGTACAACAGGGCACTGAAGCTTTCTTT. It codes for CASSVQQGTEAFF. The V gene is TRBV19, the J gene TRBJ1-1; tentative D call: TRBD1 (6 bases). This CDR3 contains 13 residues. Trimming took off 5 bases at V and 4 bases at J, with 11 bases between the two ends. CDR1 and CDR2 from the germline V gene are LNHDA and SQIVND (reference sequence).

CDR3 amino acids: CASSAPQGVRRYF. CDR3 in DNA: TGTGCCAGCAGTGCACCTCAGGGGGTCAGACGGTACTTC. The chain employs TRBV28 and TRBJ2-7, with 7 bases lining up with TRBD1. After removal of 5 bases from V and 12 bases from J, the junction contained 13 bases not matched to a gene. The CDR3 has 13 amino acids. The germline CDR1 and CDR2 sequences are MDHEN and SYDVKM.

This rearrangement joins TRBV5-6 to TRBJ2-3; 11 bases agree with TRBD2. CDR1 and CDR2 (germline): SGHDT, YYEEEE. This CDR3 comprises 14 residues. The junction had 3 bases not matched to a gene; V was cut back by 3 bases and J by 6 bases. CDR3 sequence: CASSSSSGGDTQYF. The CDR3 DNA reads TGTGCCAGCAGCTCGTCTAGCGGGGGGGATACGCAGTATTTT.

The CDR3 DNA sequence: TGTGCCAGCAGCCATCTGGGCGGGGGGGGCCCTTACAATGAGCAGTTCTTC. It yields the protein CASSHLGGGGPYNEQFF. The chain has TRBV4-2 and TRBJ2-1; 9 nucleotides agree with TRBD2. CDR1 is LGHNA and CDR2 is YNFKEQ in the germline V gene. This CDR3 region has 17 residues. J gave up 4 bases and V 3 bases, and 10 bases lay outside the gene matches.

This clone was seen once. This chain uses TRBV15 with TRBJ2-7; D gene ambiguous. This CDR3 is built from 15 residues. Germline V gene data show CDR1 as LNHNV and CDR2 as YYDKDF (reference sequence). Trimming cost V 3 bases and J 6 bases, with 18 bases left between them. This CDR3 reads CATSSESSGFGEQYF. The CDR3, as DNA: TGTGCCACCAGCAGTGAATCCTCGGGTTTCGGCGAGCAGTACTTC.

The DNA for the CDR3 is TGTGCCAGTAGTTTTCGGACCGGTGCTAACTATGGCTACACCTTC. Its translation is CASSFRTGANYGYTF. The rearrangement uses TRBV19 and TRBJ1-2, with D unresolved. Germline lookup yields CDR1 LNHDA and CDR2 SQIVND (reference sequence). The V end lost 5 bases, the J end lost 0 bases, and 13 bases lay between the germline ends. There are 15 residues in the CDR3.

This chain uses TRBV6-6 with TRBJ2-1, with D possibly matching TRBD1 (6 bases). Germline CDR1 MNHNY, CDR2 SVGAGI (reference sequence). V lost 6 bases and J 0 bases, leaving 12 bases between the germline ends. The CDR3 length is 15 residues. CDR3 in amino acids: CASSPGQLSYNEQFF. In DNA form, the CDR3 reads TGTGCCAGCAGCCCTGGACAGCTCTCCTACAATGAGCAGTTCTTC.

This chain joins TRBV27 and TRBJ1-1; D is ambiguous. From germline, CDR1 is MNHEY and CDR2 SMNVEV (reference sequence). The CDR3 is 14 residues long. V shed 3 bases and J shed 3 bases, with 11 bases lying between them. The CDR3 loop is CASSLGRFYTEAFF. CDR3 DNA sequence: TGTGCCAGCAGTTTGGGCAGATTCTACACTGAAGCTTTCTTT.

V and J are TRBV9 and TRBJ2-7; 7 nucleotides line up with TRBD1. J lost 1 base, V lost 4 bases, and 5 bases had no gene match. This CDR3 is built from 14 residues. Germline V gene lookup returns CDR1 SGDLS and CDR2 YYNGEE. This CDR3 is CASSIRDRSYEQYF. In DNA, the CDR3 is TGTGCCAGCAGCATTCGGGACAGATCCTACGAGCAGTACTTC.

The chain couples TRBV18 to TRBJ2-1, with a possible D match to TRBD1 (8 bases). Germline V gene lookup returns CDR1 KGHSH and CDR2 LQKENI. V was cut by 6 bases and J by 2 bases, with 17 bases left in between. The CDR3 is made up of 16 amino acids. CDR3 DNA: TGTGCCAGCTCTCCCTGGACAGGGACTACCTACAATGAGCAGTTCTTC. It yields the protein CASSPWTGTTYNEQFF.

The CDR3 DNA sequence: TGTGCCAGCAGCCTAGGAGGCGGGACAGGGGGTGAAAAACTGTTTTTT. Translated: CASSLGGGTGGEKLFF. The V call is TRBV4-2, the J call TRBJ1-4; TRBD1 matches at 11 bases. Germline CDR1 is LGHNA and CDR2 is YNFKEQ. The trim removed 4 bases at V and 7 bases at J, leaving 8 bases unmatched. This CDR3 spans 16 amino acids.

The DNA for the CDR3 is TGTGCCAGCAGCTTGGCCCAGACAGGGAACACTGAAGCTTTCTTT. Protein: CASSLAQTGNTEAFF. This chain joins TRBV5-4 and TRBJ1-1, with D perhaps TRBD1 (6 bases). V lost 0 bases and J 1 base, leaving 10 bases between the germline ends. The CDR3 loop spans 15 amino acids. The V gene's germline CDR1 is SGHNT and CDR2 YYREEE (reference sequence).

This clone appeared a few times. This chain joins TRBV30 and TRBJ1-5, with TRBD1 matching over 7 bases. Germline CDR1 is GTSNPN and CDR2 is SVGIG (reference sequence). The CDR3 is 14 amino acids. The V gene end was trimmed by 0 bases and the J gene end by 6 bases; junction bases not matched to a gene: 5. CDR3: CAWSVTGLRQPQHF. The DNA of the CDR3 is TGTGCCTGGAGTGTGACAGGGTTGCGTCAGCCCCAGCATTTT.

Notes on this clone: In the same sample, other DNA sequences code for this CDR3. V and J are TRBV7-2 and TRBJ1-1; no clear D gene. Trimming took off 3 bases at V and 5 bases at J, with 16 bases between the two ends. The CDR3 has 15 amino acids. Germline CDR1 SGHTA, CDR2 FQGNSA. CDR3 bases: TGTGCCAGCAGCTTGGGTCGAACGGGAGGAACTGAAGCTTTCTTT. Encoded protein: CASSLGRTGGTEAFF.

This rearrangement joins TRBV6-5 to TRBJ2-1; TRBD2 aligns across 11 bases. CDR3 length: 14 amino acids. The V segment lost 6 bases and the J segment 7 bases; nucleotides outside the gene matches: 5. Germline V CDR1 and CDR2: MNHEY, SVGAGI. CDR3 amino acids: CASRPSGGRNEQFF. CDR3 DNA: TGTGCCAGCAGACCTAGCGGGGGGCGGAATGAGCAGTTCTTC.

This clone was observed once. CDR3 sequence: CASSEGQGNQPQHF. DNA for the CDR3: TGTGCCAGCAGTGAGGGACAGGGCAATCAGCCCCAGCATTTT. J is TRBJ1-5 and V is TRBV2; TRBD1 agrees at 8 bases. Trimming removed 3 bases from V and 2 bases from J; junction bases left unmatched: 0. The CDR3 has 14 amino acids. CDR1 SNHLY and CDR2 FYNNEI come from the germline V gene.